The 10 T cell receptor beta chains below come from one sample, sequenced in a study of blood T cells in healthy people across ages. A sample-barcoded 5' primer and a J-beta primer mix were used in a second PCR of roughly 7 to 11 cycles. MiXCR, applied by TCRdb to the 5' RACE reads, yields one record per CDR3 protein. This repertoire shows 1.6 million or so distinct CDR3 sequences, 34% found once; its top ten account for around 11%. Sequences were obtained from blood. These receptors all stem from a woman aged 25 to 39 in good health.

The chain combines TRBV3-1 with TRBJ1-2; the match to TRBD1 covers 8 bases. CDR1 and CDR2 from the germline V gene are LGHDT and YNNKEL (reference sequence). The CDR3 is 15 residues long. V gave up 6 bases and J gave up 5 bases; unmatched junction bases: 11. The CDR3 reads CASRGSGQGLYGYTF. The CDR3 bases are TGTGCCAGCAGGGGCAGCGGACAGGGCCTATATGGCTACACCTTC.

This clonotype was recorded many times. The rearrangement links TRBV20-1 to TRBJ2-7, with 7 bases matching TRBD2. The CDR3 has 15 residues. Germline values: CDR1 DFQATT, CDR2 SNEGSKA (reference sequence). The V gene end was trimmed by 1 base and the J gene end by 4 bases; junction bases not matched to a gene: 10. For the CDR3, the DNA is TGCAGTGCTAGAGTGTTCGGCGGGAGTACTTACGAGCAGTACTTC. It translates to CSARVFGGSTYEQYF.

This clonotype was seen repeatedly, ten times or more. The chain joins TRBV4-2 to TRBJ2-7; the D gene is possibly TRBD2 (5 bases). Per the germline V gene, CDR1 is LGHNA and CDR2 is YNFKEQ. The CDR3 has 16 residues. V was shortened by 3 bases and J by 0 bases, with 15 bases between the two germline ends. DNA for the CDR3: TGTGCCAGCAGCCATCTCCCGGGAAGAAGCTCCTACGAGCAGTACTTC. This gives the protein CASSHLPGRSSYEQYF.

This clonotype was seen only a few times. J is TRBJ2-7 and V is TRBV28; D ambiguous. V was cut by 2 bases and J by 7 bases, with 9 bases left in between. The CDR3 length is 12 residues. The germline gives CDR1 MDHEN, CDR2 SYDVKM. Here the CDR3 reads CASSLGPAEQYF. The CDR3 region has the DNA TGTGCCAGCAGTTTAGGCCCCGCGGAGCAGTACTTC.

V is TRBV25-1 and J is TRBJ1-2; possibly TRBD1 for D (5 bases). This CDR3 is 18 amino acids long. V lost 4 bases and J 5 bases, leaving 26 bases between the germline ends. Germline V lookup: CDR1 MGHDK, CDR2 SYGVNS. The CDR3: CASSGTGTVRPGLYGYTF. In DNA, the CDR3 is TGTGCCAGCAGTGGGACCGGGACGGTGAGACCGGGGCTATATGGCTACACCTTC.

The rearrangement joins TRBV9 to TRBJ2-1, with TRBD1 identical over 11 bases. The CDR3 length is 17 residues. Germline V gene lookup returns CDR1 SGDLS and CDR2 YYNGEE. V was pared by 3 bases and J by 8 bases, with 13 bases of the junction left unmatched. The CDR3 loop reads CASSAGAGQGGLYEQFF. DNA of the CDR3: TGTGCCAGCAGCGCGGGGGCGGGACAGGGGGGATTGTATGAGCAGTTCTTC.

This clonotype turned up a few times. Compared with germline, one end of the junction differs, possibly owing to a read error. The rearrangement joins TRBV7-9 to TRBJ2-1, with a tentative D call TRBD2 (6 bases). Germline-derived CDR1 and CDR2 are SEHNR and FQNEAQ (reference sequence). CDR3 length: 16 amino acids. The CDR3 DNA reads TGTGCCAGCAGCTTAGCAAATGGGGGGTCCTACCATGAGCAGTTCTTC. Encoded protein: CASSLANGGSYHEQFF.

This chain joins TRBV3-1 and TRBJ2-5; TRBD2 aligns across 7 bases. This CDR3 spans 18 amino acids. J gave up 1 base and V 4 bases, and 15 bases lay outside the gene matches. Germline CDR1 LGHDT, CDR2 YNNKEL (reference sequence). The CDR3 nucleotides read TGTGCCAGCAGCCCATTTTTGGGGCGGGGGTACCTCCAAGAGACCCAGTACTTC. Its translation is CASSPFLGRGYLQETQYF.

The chain uses TRBV11-2 and TRBJ2-5; 13 bases match TRBD2. This CDR3 comprises 15 residues. Germline V gives CDR1 SGHAT, CDR2 FQNNGV. The trim removed 7 bases at V and 2 bases at J, leaving 4 bases unmatched. Here the CDR3 reads CASTKTSGGQETQYF. DNA for the CDR3: TGTGCCAGCACCAAGACTAGCGGGGGGCAAGAGACCCAGTACTTC.

This clonotype was seen only a few times. This rearrangement joins TRBV24-1 to TRBJ2-1; D not resolved. Trimming removed 4 bases at V and 5 bases at J, with 11 bases between. CDR1 KGHDR and CDR2 SFDVKD come from the germline V gene. The CDR3 has 14 residues. DNA of the CDR3: TGTGCCACCAGTGAGACGAGACCCAACAATGAGCAGTTCTTC. The encoded protein is CATSETRPNNEQFF.